Shown below are 22 T cell receptor beta chains from a single sample sequenced in a study of shared clonotypes between healthy human individuals. Assay used: immunoSEQ multiplex PCR; TCRdb lists only in-frame clones, some missing. The table shows about 2.4 million clones, with around 94% occurring only once. Sequencing was done on a sample of naive CD4+ T cells sorted from blood. Subset indicated: CD45RA+ positively selected. These receptors were obtained from a man aged 18-30 years in good health.

The CDR3 loop is CASSITALGYEQYF. CDR3 bases: TGTGCCAGTAGTATTACCGCGTTGGGATACGAGCAGTACTTC. The rearrangement joins TRBV19 to TRBJ2-7; no clear D gene. The CDR3 contains 14 residues. Trimming took 3 bases from V and 4 from J, leaving 13 bases between them. Germline V gene lookup returns CDR1 LNHDA and CDR2 SQIVND (reference sequence).

To note about this clone: Here the CDR3 omits its conserved ending phenylalanine or tryptophan, so a read error is the likely source. The DNA is left out, because the CDR3 cannot be placed on it with certainty; the CDR3 is given as TCRdb lists it. The chain links TRBV30 to TRBJ2-6; the table's D call, TRBD2, has no DNA check behind it. Germline-derived CDR1 and CDR2 are GTSNPN and SVGIG (reference sequence). Counting both end residues, the CDR3 totals 9 amino acids. The chain's CDR3 is CAWRLRGEV.

This rearrangement joins TRBV6-5 to TRBJ1-1; TRBD1 agrees at 8 bases. V gave up 5 bases and J gave up 7 bases; unmatched junction bases: 3. This CDR3 has 12 residues. CDR1 is MNHEY and CDR2 is SVGAGI in the germline V gene. CDR3 sequence: CASSRGQDEAFF. The CDR3 DNA reads TGTGCCAGCAGTCGGGGACAGGATGAAGCTTTCTTT.

V usage is TRBV5-1 and J usage is TRBJ1-2; maybe TRBD1 (6 bases). This CDR3 is built from 13 residues. Trimming took off 5 bases at V and 6 bases at J, with 14 bases between the two ends. The germline gives CDR1 SGHRS, CDR2 YFSETQ. CDR3 DNA: TGCGCCAGCAGGATACAGGGAGGGGATGGCTACACCTTC. It specifies CASRIQGGDGYTF.

The J gene is TRBJ1-5, the V gene TRBV4-1, with a possible D match to TRBD1 (5 bases). CDR3 size: 16 residues. Trimming pared 4 bases from V and 6 bases from J, leaving 19 bases between. From germline, CDR1 is MGHRA and CDR2 YSYEKL. CDR3 residues: CASSPGGGRAIQPQHF. Written as DNA, the CDR3 is TGCGCCAGCAGCCCTGGGGGTGGCAGGGCGATTCAGCCCCAGCATTTT.

J is TRBJ2-7 and V is TRBV7-9; D not resolved. With 5 bases removed from V and 6 bases from J, the gap between germline ends came to 11 bases. Germline CDR1 and CDR2: SEHNR and FQNEAQ (reference sequence). The CDR3 loop spans 12 amino acids. CDR3 DNA: TGTGCCAGCAGCCCCCCTGGCACCGAGCAGTACTTC. This translates into CASSPPGTEQYF. Complete variable domain (other parts from reference TRBV7-9 and TRBJ2-7): DTGVSQNPRHKITKRGQNVTFRCDPISEHNRLYWYRQTLGQGPEFLTYFQNEAQLEKSRLLSDRFSAERPKGSFSTLEIQRTEQGDSAMYLCASSPPGTEQYFGPGTRLTVT.

The genes are TRBV7-9 and TRBJ1-5; 11 positions match TRBD1. J gave up 5 bases and V 5 bases, and 2 bases lay outside the gene matches. The CDR3 totals 14 residues. Per germline, CDR1 SEHNR and CDR2 FQNEAQ (reference sequence). CDR3 region: CASSTDRGHQPQHF. CDR3 sequence (DNA): TGTGCCAGCAGCACGGACAGGGGGCATCAGCCCCAGCATTTT.

V is TRBV30 and J is TRBJ2-5, with 8 bases matching TRBD2. J lost 5 bases, V lost 2 bases, and 4 bases had no gene match. Germline V gives CDR1 GTSNPN, CDR2 SVGIG (reference sequence). The CDR3 spans 13 residues. The CDR3 spells CAWSQAGAETQYF. The DNA of the CDR3 is TGTGCCTGGAGTCAAGCGGGAGCGGAGACCCAGTACTTC.

This clone was counted a single time. This chain connects TRBV18 to TRBJ1-3; 9 nucleotides align to TRBD1. This CDR3 region has 16 residues. Looked up from germline, CDR1 is KGHSH and CDR2 is LQKENI. V lost 2 bases and J lost 4; bases outside the gene matches: 6. DNA of the CDR3: TGTGCCAGCTCACCAGCACAGGGGGCAGGAGGAAACACCATATATTTT. This encodes CASSPAQGAGGNTIYF. The complete variable domain, with remaining parts taken from reference TRBV18 and TRBJ1-3, reads NAGVMQNPRHLVRRRGQEARLRCSPMKGHSHVYWYRQLPEEGLKFMVYLQKENIIDESGMPKERFSAEFPKEGPSILRIQQVVRGDSAAYFCASSPAQGAGGNTIYFGEGSWLTVV.

This clone was detected only a few times. The same CDR3 arises from other DNA sequences in this sample as well. The chain recombines TRBV19 with TRBJ1-5; D remains ambiguous. V lost 2 bases and J lost 5, with 7 bases in between. This CDR3 is built from 13 residues. The germline gives CDR1 LNHDA, CDR2 SQIVND (reference sequence). The CDR3: CASSIQADQPQHF. The CDR3 DNA sequence: TGTGCCAGTAGTATACAAGCGGATCAGCCCCAGCATTTT.

The rearrangement joins TRBV25-1 to TRBJ1-2, with D maybe TRBD1 (5 bases). There are 13 residues in the CDR3. V shed 5 bases and J shed 6 bases, with 13 bases lying between them. Germline CDR1 is MGHDK and CDR2 is SYGVNS. The CDR3 region has the DNA TGTGCCAGCAGTATTATTGGGGGGAATGGCTACACCTTC. Protein: CASSIIGGNGYTF.

The gene calls are TRBV19 and TRBJ1-3, with D possibly TRBD1 on 5 matching bases. The V gene lost 5 bases and the J gene lost 5 bases, with 13 bases spanning the gap. This CDR3 is built from 14 residues. Germline CDR1 and CDR2: LNHDA and SQIVND (reference sequence). The CDR3 DNA reads TGTGCCAGTAGTGCTACTCCGGACAGAAACACCATATATTTT. It is translated as CASSATPDRNTIYF. The whole variable domain, remainder taken from reference TRBV19 and TRBJ1-3, is DGGITQSPKYLFRKEGQNVTLSCEQNLNHDAMYWYRQDPGQGLRLIYYSQIVNDFQKGDIAEGYSVSREKKESFPLTVTSAQKNPTAFYLCASSATPDRNTIYFGEGSWLTVV.

The chain uses TRBV19 and TRBJ2-7; 9 bases are a match to TRBD1. V shed 3 bases and J 7 bases; nucleotides not matched to a gene: 10. This CDR3 is built from 15 residues. From germline, CDR1 is LNHDA and CDR2 SQIVND (reference sequence). The CDR3: CASSMAGTGLPEQYF. Written as DNA, the CDR3 is TGTGCCAGTAGTATGGCCGGGACAGGGCTCCCGGAGCAGTACTTC.

This rearrangement joins TRBV6-1 to TRBJ1-1; no reliable D call. The V end lost 4 bases, the J end lost 8 bases, and 8 bases lay between the germline ends. Germline V gene data show CDR1 as MNHNS and CDR2 as SASEGT. This CDR3 is 11 amino acids long. The CDR3 region is CASSVVGEAFF. The CDR3 DNA reads TGTGCCAGCAGTGTAGTGGGGGAAGCTTTCTTT.

This chain joins TRBV5-1 and TRBJ2-5; no firm D call. In germline, CDR1 is SGHRS, CDR2 YFSETQ. V dropped 0 bases and J dropped 0 bases, with 6 bases sitting between them. There are 14 residues in the CDR3. The CDR3 loop is CASSLETYQETQYF. In nucleotides, the CDR3 is TGCGCCAGCAGCTTGGAGACATACCAAGAGACCCAGTACTTC.

The rearrangement links TRBV11-2 to TRBJ2-2, with D unclear. Trimming cost V 1 base and J 1 base, with 10 bases left between them. The CDR3 is 16 amino acids. Germline V gene sequence: CDR1 SGHAT, CDR2 FQNNGV. For the CDR3, the DNA is TGTGCCAGCAGCTTAGCCGGCAGCAAGAACACCGGGGAGCTGTTTTTT. Amino acids: CASSLAGSKNTGELFF.

Only one count was recorded for this clone. The chain has TRBV10-1 and TRBJ1-3; no definite D call. Trimming pared 3 bases from V and 3 bases from J, leaving 6 bases between. CDR1 and CDR2 (germline): WNHNN, SYGVQD (reference sequence). CDR3 length: 13 amino acids. CDR3 DNA sequence: TGCGCCAGCAGTGAAGGGATTGGAAACACCATATATTTT. This gives the protein CASSEGIGNTIYF.

This chain connects TRBV2 to TRBJ2-1, with TRBD1 identical over 8 bases. Germline-derived CDR1 and CDR2 are SNHLY and FYNNEI. V lost 6 bases to trimming and J lost 1 base; unmatched junction nucleotides: 11. This CDR3 is 17 amino acids long. The CDR3 protein is CASRRDRGPPSYNEQFF. The CDR3 region has the DNA TGTGCCAGCAGGAGAGACAGGGGCCCACCTTCCTACAATGAGCAGTTCTTC.

This clone was detected once. The chain employs TRBV4-1 and TRBJ1-5, with D maybe TRBD1 (6 bases). The length of the CDR3 is 16 residues. Germline values: CDR1 MGHRA, CDR2 YSYEKL. The V gene lost 1 base and the J gene lost 2 bases, with 12 bases spanning the gap. The CDR3 sequence is CASSQGGAPGNQPQHF. The DNA of the CDR3 is TGCGCCAGCAGCCAAGGGGGGGCTCCCGGCAATCAGCCCCAGCATTTT.

V is TRBV6-1 and J is TRBJ2-7; possibly TRBD1 or TRBD2 for D (5 bases each). The length of the CDR3 is 15 residues. Trimming cost V 1 base and J 1 base, with 11 bases left between them. Per the germline V gene, CDR1 is MNHNS and CDR2 is SASEGT. The CDR3 loop reads CASSEGQGPSYEQYF. The CDR3 coding sequence is TGTGCCAGCAGTGAAGGGCAGGGACCTTCCTACGAGCAGTACTTC.

This clone was recorded once. Other nucleotide sequences in the sample specify the same CDR3. This chain uses TRBV28 with TRBJ1-5; possible D gene TRBD1, 6 bases. The CDR3 contains 14 residues. Trimming left V 5 bases short and J 4 bases short, with 12 bases between. Germline V gene sequence: CDR1 MDHEN, CDR2 SYDVKM. CDR3 in amino acids: CASSPGTQNQPQHF. The DNA for the CDR3 is TGTGCCAGCAGTCCCGGGACACAAAATCAGCCCCAGCATTTT.

J is TRBJ2-3 and V is TRBV7-3; D perhaps matches TRBD2 (6 bases). Germline V gene lookup returns CDR1 SGHTA and CDR2 FQGTGA. The CDR3 runs 14 residues. Trimming stripped 6 bases from V and 2 bases from J, with 12 bases between. The CDR3 spells CASSLSGYTDTQYF. CDR3 coding DNA: TGTGCCAGCAGTCTTAGCGGTTACACAGATACGCAGTATTTT.